A selection of T cell receptor beta chains follows, all from one sample in a study of T cells in Graves' hyperthyroidism and ophthalmopathy. TCRdb re-analysed the multiplex PCR reads in MiXCR, keeping a single row per CDR3 protein. The data hold 480,000 or so distinct CDR3 sequences, with over 45% observed a single time. Sequenced input: peripheral blood or thyroid tissue (not recorded which). Receptors were obtained from an adult woman with Graves' disease, either hyperthyroidism or ophthalmopathy (not recorded which). The CDR3 runs from the conserved cysteine through the conserved F or W. A D gene is named only where the DNA matches it firmly. Clone size is stated in some rows and not others, as once, few, many or a class when expanded.

V	length	size	J	D	DNA	CDR3
TRBV15	16	-	TRBJ2-2	TRBD1	TGTGCCACCAGCAGACCTCAGGGGGCATCCACCGGGGAGCTGTTTTTT	CATSRPQGASTGELFF
TRBV7-2	14	many	TRBJ2-5	-	TGTGCCAGCAGCTCGCTGGCGGGCGGGGAGACCCAGTACTTC	CASSSLAGGETQYF
TRBV7-8	18	-	TRBJ2-2	TRBD1	TGTGCCAGCAGCTCGAGACAGGGTGGCAGAGCGAACACCGGGGAGCTGTCTTGG	CASSSRQGGRANTGELSW
TRBV19	17	many	TRBJ2-2	TRBD2	TGTGCCAGTACACCAACTAGCGGGAGGGCCCACACCGGGGAGCTGTTTTTT	CASTPTSGRAHTGELFF
TRBV20-1	14	-	TRBJ2-5	TRBD2	TGCAGTGCTAGACGGGGGGAAAGGGCAGAGACCCAGTACTTC	CSARRGERAETQYF
TRBV11-2	15	-	TRBJ1-2	TRBD1	TGTGCCAGCAGCTTACCGGGACAGGGGGTGTTTGGCTACACCTTC	CASSLPGQGVFGYTF
TRBV15	14	-	TRBJ2-7	-	TGTGCCACCAGCAGAGATCGCAGATTCTACGAGCAGTACTTC	CATSRDRRFYEQYF
TRBV7-2	12	many	TRBJ1-2	-	TGTGCCAGCAGCGCCCGGTGGGGAGGCTACACCTTC	CASSARWGGYTF
TRBV10-3	15	many	TRBJ1-1	-	TGTGCCATCAAGCAGGGGTTTGAAGCGAACACTGAAGCTTTCTTT	CAIKQGFEANTEAFF
TRBV20-1	15	-	TRBJ2-7	TRBD2	TGCAGTGCTAGAGAGTTGGATAGCGGGGGCTACGAGCAGTACTTC	CSARELDSGGYEQYF
TRBV20-1	14	-	TRBJ1-5	TRBD1	TGCAGTGCTGGACCAGGGGGCCCCAATCAGCCCCAGCATTTT	CSAGPGGPNQPQHF
TRBV5-1	15	many	TRBJ1-4	-	TGCGCCAGCAGCCCTTGGGGCGAAACTAATGAAAAACTGTTTTTT	CASSPWGETNEKLFF
TRBV10-3	14	many	TRBJ2-7	TRBD2	TGTGCCACCCGGACTAGCGGGAGGGAACACGAGCAGTACTTC	CATRTSGREHEQYF
TRBV6-1	16	few	TRBJ2-5	TRBD1	TGTGCCAGCAGTGAAGCGGCAGGGGGATACCAAGAGACCCAGTACTTC	CASSEAAGGYQETQYF
TRBV6-1	15	few	TRBJ2-5	-	TGTGCCAGCAGTGAAGGTGTGACGGTACAAGAGACCCAGTACTTC	CASSEGVTVQETQYF
TRBV7-7	13	few	TRBJ1-1	-	TGTGCCAGCAGCTTGTTGATCGACACTGAAGCTTTCTTT	CASSLLIDTEAFF
TRBV7-2	14	many	TRBJ1-5	TRBD1	TGTGCCAGCAGCTCTGGACAGGGGCGAGAGCCCCAGCATTTT	CASSSGQGREPQHF
TRBV6-6	15	few	TRBJ2-7	TRBD2	TGTGCCAGCAGTGAACAACTAGCGGAGACCTACGAGCAGTACTTC	CASSEQLAETYEQYF
TRBV7-9	12	few	TRBJ2-5	TRBD1	TGTGCCAGCAGCCCGGACAGGGCGGCCCAGTACTTC	CASSPDRAAQYF
TRBV19	15	many	TRBJ2-7	-	TGTGCCAGTAGTCGCTTCGGGACACCCTCCTACGAGCAGTACTTC	CASSRFGTPSYEQYF
TRBV27	14	few	TRBJ2-5	-	TGTGCCAGCAGTTTCGAGACTAGTATGGGGACCCAGTACTTC	CASSFETSMGTQYF
TRBV7-6	15	many	TRBJ1-6	-	TGTGCCAGCAGCTCTATAGGGGGGGGGAGCTCACCCCTCCACTTT	CASSSIGGGSSPLHF
TRBV20-1	13	many	TRBJ1-2	-	TGCAGTGGCCAGGGACCAGTTAACTATGGCTACACCTTC	CSGQGPVNYGYTF
TRBV5-6	13	many	TRBJ1-4	TRBD1	TGTGCCAGCAGCCTGACAGGGGATGAAAAACTGTTTTTT	CASSLTGDEKLFF